The 19 T cell receptor beta chains listed next were all sequenced from one sample in a study of blood T cell repertoires in COVID-19. Assay used: immunoSEQ multiplex PCR; TCRdb lists only in-frame clones, some missing. The data show approximately 61,000 clones, about 90% seen once. The sequencing sample was made of peripheral blood. These receptors were obtained from a woman older than 75 with active COVID-19.

Only one count was recorded for this clone. The chain uses TRBV4-3 and TRBJ2-7; a weak D match, TRBD1 (5 bases). The CDR3 has 15 residues. The germline V and J ends were trimmed by 6 bases and 0 bases, with 15 bases remaining between them. The germline V gene has CDR1 LGHNA and CDR2 YSLEER. As DNA, the CDR3 is TGCGCCAGCAGGCCAACCCAGGGTAACTCCTACGAGCAGTACTTC. Amino acid sequence: CASRPTQGNSYEQYF.

As DNA, the CDR3 is TGCGCCAGCAGCCAACGACAGGCCTACGAGCAGTACTTC. Translated: CASSQRQAYEQYF. The genes are TRBV4-1 and TRBJ2-7, with D possibly matching TRBD1 (6 bases). V lost 2 bases and J 2 bases, leaving 7 bases between the germline ends. The CDR3 has 13 residues. Germline CDR1 is MGHRA and CDR2 is YSYEKL.

This chain links TRBV7-8 with TRBJ2-3, with D possibly TRBD2 on 5 matching bases. This CDR3 spans 15 amino acids. The germline CDR1 and CDR2 sequences are SGHVS and FQNEAQ. Trimming left V 5 bases short and J 3 bases short, with 15 bases between. This CDR3 reads CASSPRGYLTDTQYF. The CDR3 region has the DNA TGTGCCAGCAGCCCCCGCGGGTACTTGACAGATACGCAGTATTTT.

The rearrangement uses TRBV18 and TRBJ1-2; perhaps TRBD1 as D (5 bases). Trimming pared 6 bases from V and 6 bases from J, leaving 17 bases between. The CDR3 runs to 14 residues. Per germline, CDR1 KGHSH and CDR2 LQKENI. The DNA of the CDR3 is TGTGCCAGCTCCTCGAGCCGTCTAGGGGATGGCTACACCTTC. This translates into CASSSSRLGDGYTF.

This clone has just one count. The chain has TRBV2 and TRBJ1-1; the D gene is possibly TRBD1 (5 bases). V was trimmed by 1 base and J by 7 bases, leaving 13 bases between them. CDR3 length equals 14 residues. The germline V gene has CDR1 SNHLY and CDR2 FYNNEI. Written as DNA, the CDR3 is TGTGCCAGCAGTGAAGGCGGCAGGGCAGGTGAAGCTTTCTTT. It encodes CASSEGGRAGEAFF.

The V call is TRBV10-3, the J call TRBJ1-1; D remains ambiguous. The germline V gene has CDR1 ENHRY and CDR2 SYGVKD. This CDR3 has 13 amino acids. Trimming removed 5 bases at V and 0 bases at J, with 7 bases between. The CDR3 bases are TGTGCCATCAGTCAATCCATGAACACTGAAGCTTTCTTT. Its translation: CAISQSMNTEAFF.

This clone has a single count. The rearrangement uses TRBV7-2 and TRBJ2-3, with 9 bases that match TRBD2. From germline, CDR1 is SGHTA and CDR2 FQGNSA. The trim removed 2 bases at V and 6 bases at J, leaving 6 bases unmatched. The CDR3 loop spans 15 amino acids. CDR3 nucleotides: TGTGCCAGCAGCTTAATGACTAGCGGTGGGGATACGCAGTATTTT. This translates into CASSLMTSGGDTQYF.

V gene TRBV18 combines with J gene TRBJ1-6; no reliable D call. CDR1 and CDR2 from the germline V gene are KGHSH and LQKENI. The CDR3 has 16 residues. Trimming stripped 3 bases from V and 5 bases from J, with 14 bases between. CDR3 loop: CASSPIGQVNNSPLHF. In nucleotides, the CDR3 is TGTGCCAGCTCACCGATTGGGCAGGTTAATAATTCACCCCTCCACTTT.

The sample holds one count of this clone. The chain uses TRBV4-1 and TRBJ2-3, with D possibly matching TRBD2 (5 bases). The length of the CDR3 is 17 residues. V lost 0 bases and J lost 3, with 16 bases in between. Germline V gives CDR1 MGHRA, CDR2 YSYEKL. The CDR3 protein is CASSQDLRPRRTDTQYF. DNA for the CDR3: TGCGCCAGCAGCCAAGACCTCCGGCCCCGGAGGACAGATACGCAGTATTTT.

V usage is TRBV11-2 and J usage is TRBJ2-3; D might be TRBD2 (7 bases). V shed 3 bases and J shed 4 bases, with 14 bases lying between them. Germline V gives CDR1 SGHAT, CDR2 FQNNGV. This CDR3 spans 15 amino acids. This CDR3 reads CASSLGGGAADTQYF. The CDR3, as DNA: TGTGCCAGCAGCTTGGGAGGGGGGGCAGCAGATACGCAGTATTTT.

The chain links TRBV10-3 to TRBJ2-7; TRBD1 aligns across 10 bases. The CDR3 runs 14 residues. The germline CDR1 and CDR2 sequences are ENHRY and SYGVKD. The V gene end was trimmed by 6 bases and the J gene end by 2 bases; junction bases not matched to a gene: 4. CDR3 sequence reads: CAISPGTGAYEQYF. The CDR3, as DNA: TGTGCCATCAGCCCCGGGACAGGGGCCTACGAGCAGTACTTC.

The DNA for the CDR3 is TGTGCCATCAGTGAGCCGCAGGGGGGCACAGATACGCAGTATTTT. Protein product: CAISEPQGGTDTQYF. The chain combines TRBV10-3 with TRBJ2-3; TRBD1 matches at 7 bases. CDR3 length equals 15 residues. V lost 2 bases to trimming and J lost 1 base; unmatched junction nucleotides: 3. Germline V lookup: CDR1 ENHRY, CDR2 SYGVKD.

The chain uses TRBV11-3 and TRBJ2-1, with 11 bases lining up with TRBD2. Trimming at V came to 1 base and at J to 7 bases, leaving 6 bases not matched to a gene. Germline V gene data show CDR1 as SGHNT and CDR2 as YENEEA. This CDR3 has 16 amino acids. CDR3 in DNA: TGTGCCAGCAGCTTAGTGAGTAGCGGGGGGGCAAATGAGCAGTTCTTC. Its protein is CASSLVSSGGANEQFF.

The chain carries TRBV7-8 and TRBJ1-6, with 7 positions matching TRBD1. The V and J ends lost 0 bases and 4 bases, in that order; junction bases with no gene match: 6. The CDR3 has 17 residues. Germline V gene sequence: CDR1 SGHVS, CDR2 FQNEAQ. CDR3 in amino acids: CASSLAVGGQYNSPLHF. The CDR3 DNA sequence: TGTGCCAGCAGCTTAGCTGTAGGGGGACAGTATAATTCACCCCTCCACTTT.

Only a few counts were recorded for this clone. V usage is TRBV9 and J usage is TRBJ2-2; D may be TRBD1 (6 bases). Germline V gene lookup returns CDR1 SGDLS and CDR2 YYNGEE. The CDR3 runs 13 residues. V lost 5 bases and J lost 6, with 11 bases in between. CDR3 coding DNA: TGTGCCAGCAGTGCCAGGGGACCCGGGGAGCTGTTTTTT. Amino acids: CASSARGPGELFF.

V usage is TRBV6-5 and J usage is TRBJ2-2; 8 bases map to TRBD1. Germline-derived CDR1 and CDR2 are MNHEY and SVGAGI. V trimming: 4 bases; J trimming: 7 bases; junction bases outside the gene matches: 8. The CDR3 is made up of 15 amino acids. The CDR3 sequence: CASSSDRAYGGELFF. The CDR3 DNA is TGTGCCAGCAGTTCGGACAGGGCCTATGGCGGGGAGCTGTTTTTT.

The V gene is TRBV10-3, the J gene TRBJ2-7, with D possibly matching TRBD1 (6 bases). Germline-derived CDR1 and CDR2 are ENHRY and SYGVKD. The V end was cut by 2 bases, the J end by 4 bases, with 9 bases between. There are 13 residues in the CDR3. The CDR3 is CAISETGTYEQYF. CDR3 coding DNA: TGTGCCATCAGTGAGACAGGGACATACGAGCAGTACTTC.

This chain joins TRBV4-1 and TRBJ1-4; tentatively, D is TRBD1 (6 bases). The CDR3 is 17 amino acids. Germline V gene sequence: CDR1 MGHRA, CDR2 YSYEKL. Trimming left V 0 bases short and J 7 bases short, with 18 bases between. CDR3 residues: CASSQDRSGRGAEKLFF. For the CDR3, the DNA is TGCGCCAGCAGCCAAGATCGCTCTGGCAGGGGTGCTGAAAAACTGTTTTTT.

The V call is TRBV5-1, the J call TRBJ1-1; 10 bases fit TRBD1. Looked up from germline, CDR1 is SGHRS and CDR2 is YFSETQ. The CDR3 sequence is 15 residues long. V lost 4 bases and J lost 8; bases outside the gene matches: 11. CDR3 DNA sequence: TGCGCCAGCAGCCCCCTCCCCCGGGGACAGGGGGAAGCTTTCTTT. It encodes CASSPLPRGQGEAFF.